This TCR beta chain was obtained from a study of beta chain features in type 1 diabetes. Expressed TCRB transcripts were sequenced because the isolated RNA had all been reverse transcribed beforehand. The assay was immunoSEQ multiplex PCR, and TCRdb's table has in-frame clones only and misses some. This sample yields around 250,000 clones, of which roughly 13% are seen a single time; 0.017% belongs to the top ten. This CDR3 contains 15 residues. V gave up 4 bases and J gave up 5 bases; unmatched junction bases: 4. Germline assignment: CDR1 LGHNA and CDR2 YNFKEQ. This clone was seen only a few times. Its specificity is unknown. General study results and limits: Shortening of TCRB CDR3s, moderate but significant, appeared in all four CD4+ subsets of Type 1 diabetes patients.

Sequenced input: naive CD4+ T cells from blood. V is TRBV4-2 and J is TRBJ2-3; 12 positions match TRBD2. This TCR was sampled from a man aged 30 to 39 with type 1 diabetes. DNA for the CDR3: TGTGCCAGCAGCCTTGGACTAGCGGGACTAGATACGCAGTATTTT. Encoded protein: CASSLGLAGLDTQYF.